This entry concerns a single T cell receptor (beta chain). These data originate in a study of multiple sclerosis patients with progressive multifocal leukoencephalopathy. Generated by immunoSEQ multiplex PCR, the TCRdb table keeps only in-frame clones and is missing some. The table includes roughly 28,000 clones, approximately 85% detected once. Noted time point: time of PML onset. T3 refers to blood collected at the onset of PML. Trimming removed 4 bases from V and 3 bases from J, with 22 bases in between. The CDR3 runs 17 residues. Germline V lookup: CDR1 SGHKS, CDR2 YYEKEE (reference sequence). The sequenced sample was PBMCs, obtained from a patient treated with natalizumab. The clonotype was recovered from a woman aged 30 to 39 with progressive multifocal leukoencephalopathy. The V call is TRBV5-5, the J call TRBJ1-2; the D gene is possibly TRBD1 (6 bases). CDR3 amino acids: CASSLISSGAWDYGYTF. Here the CDR3 DNA reads TGTGCCAGCAGCCTAATTTCGTCGGGGGCTTGGGACTATGGCTACACCTTC.